This note documents a single T cell receptor (beta chain) sequence. The sample, about 9.7 milliliters of peripheral blood, was drawn from each donor. With a J-beta primer mix and a sample-barcoded 5' primer, a second PCR ran 7 to 11 cycles. Using its own MiXCR run on the 5' RACE reads, TCRdb lists one record per CDR3 protein. In the table there are under 1,000,000 distinct CDR3 sequences, about 45% of which are singletons. The sample belongs to a study of blood T cells in healthy people across ages. This CDR3 is built from 15 residues. Between the trimmed V and J ends, which lost 4 bases and 5 bases, there was a span of 18 bases. The germline V gene has CDR1 MGHRA and CDR2 YSYEKL.

The sequence came from a man of 80 years or more in good health. The sequencing input was blood. The rearrangement uses TRBV4-1 and TRBJ2-7; maybe TRBD1 (5 bases). CDR3 residues: CASSRMDTDTNEQYF. The DNA of the CDR3 is TGCGCCAGCAGCCGAATGGATACGGACACCAACGAGCAGTACTTC.